Presented here are 29 T cell receptor beta chains from one specimen sequenced in a study of shared T cell receptors in the human thymus. Using immunoSEQ multiplex PCR, the repertoire was profiled, and TCRdb retains in-frame clones only, with some absent. The sample lists around 730,000 clones, 70% to 90% occurring once. These data are also associated with another study on human thymus T cells.

The sequencing sample was made of thymocytes. Every receptor here comes from a girl less than two years old with a congenital heart defect.

The gene calls are TRBV25-1 and TRBJ1-5; D might be TRBD1 (6 bases). V shed 2 bases and J shed 5 bases, with 13 bases lying between them. The CDR3 is made up of 15 amino acids. Germline V CDR1 and CDR2: MGHDK, SYGVNS. Written as DNA, the CDR3 is TGTGCCAGCAGTGAAGCGCGGGGGCACGATCAGCCCCAGCATTTT. Translating gives CASSEARGHDQPQHF.

The rearrangement uses TRBV9 and TRBJ2-7, with a possible D match to TRBD2 (5 bases). Germline V lookup: CDR1 SGDLS, CDR2 YYNGEE. This CDR3 has 15 amino acids. Trimming left V 3 bases short and J 3 bases short, with 16 bases between. The CDR3 here is CASSAYSDEDYEQYF. The CDR3 bases are TGTGCCAGCAGCGCATATAGCGACGAAGACTACGAGCAGTACTTC.

This chain joins TRBV5-1 and TRBJ1-1, with no clear D. CDR1 is SGHRS and CDR2 is YFSETQ in the germline V gene. The CDR3 totals 16 residues. V lost 0 bases, J lost 0 bases, and 12 bases lay in between. The CDR3 here is CASSLEGGPLNTEAFF. The CDR3 nucleotides read TGCGCCAGCAGCTTGGAGGGAGGGCCGTTGAACACTGAAGCTTTCTTT.

This clone has just a few counts. The rearrangement links TRBV29-1 to TRBJ2-7; 7 nucleotides align to TRBD1. This CDR3 contains 13 residues. Germline assignment: CDR1 SQVTM and CDR2 ANQGSEA. Trimming took 5 bases from V and 3 from J; bases not matched to a gene: 7. Here the CDR3 DNA reads TGCAGCGTTTCCGGGACAGACTACTACGAGCAGTACTTC. Protein product: CSVSGTDYYEQYF.

The chain is built from TRBV6-6 and TRBJ1-1; D is perhaps TRBD1 (5 bases). Germline lookup yields CDR1 MNHNY and CDR2 SVGAGI (reference sequence). This CDR3 contains 14 residues. Deletions cut 5 bases from V and 4 bases from J, with 14 bases between. The CDR3 DNA sequence: TGTGCCAGCAGTCGCACCGACAGATCCACTGAAGCTTTCTTT. This encodes CASSRTDRSTEAFF.

The rearrangement joins TRBV6-4 to TRBJ2-1, with 9 bases identical to TRBD1. With V trimmed by 3 bases and J by 7 bases, 4 bases remained unmatched. The germline V gene has CDR1 MRHNA and CDR2 SNTAGT. The CDR3 is 14 residues long. CDR3 sequence reads: CASSEGDRENEQFF. Here the CDR3 DNA reads TGTGCCAGCAGTGAAGGGGACAGGGAAAATGAGCAGTTCTTC.

The rearrangement joins TRBV6-1 to TRBJ1-1, with D possibly TRBD1 on 5 matching bases. This CDR3 comprises 15 residues. Germline assignment: CDR1 MNHNS and CDR2 SASEGT. V shed 8 bases and J shed 0 bases, with 16 bases lying between them. In DNA form, the CDR3 reads TGTGCCAGCCTTTTTGCAGGGTTCATGAACACTGAAGCTTTCTTT. Amino acids: CASLFAGFMNTEAFF.

The V gene is TRBV14, the J gene TRBJ1-3, with a possible D match to TRBD1 (6 bases). Trimming pared 1 base from V and 4 bases from J, leaving 11 bases between. Germline lookup yields CDR1 SGHDN and CDR2 FVKESK. This CDR3 comprises 15 residues. CDR3 DNA: TGTGCCAGCAGCCAAGTTGGGACACCCGGAAACACCATATATTTT. Translated, it gives CASSQVGTPGNTIYF.

The chain recombines TRBV5-4 with TRBJ1-2, with TRBD1 matching over 8 bases. Per the germline V gene, CDR1 is SGHNT and CDR2 is YYREEE (reference sequence). The ends lost 0 bases at V and 2 bases at J; junction bases unmatched: 6. There are 16 residues in the CDR3. The CDR3 DNA reads TGTGCCAGCAGCTTGGTTAGTAGACAGGGGAACTATGGCTACACCTTC. Amino acids: CASSLVSRQGNYGYTF. Looking up the rest from reference TRBV5-4 and TRBJ1-2 gives the full variable domain: ETGVTQSPTHLIKTRGQQVTLRCSSQSGHNTVSWYQQALGQGPQFIFQYYREEENGRGNFPPRFSGLQFPNYSSELNVNALELDDSALYLCASSLVSRQGNYGYTFGSGTRLTVV.

This clone was found a few times. The chain couples TRBV6-1 to TRBJ1-1; D gene uncertain. Deletions cut 7 bases from V and 1 base from J, with 13 bases between. The CDR3 contains 14 residues. Germline CDR1 and CDR2: MNHNS and SASEGT. This CDR3 is CASNPKRENTEAFF. The CDR3 coding sequence is TGTGCCAGCAACCCCAAACGGGAGAACACTGAAGCTTTCTTT.

V is TRBV4-1 and J is TRBJ1-1, with a weak D call TRBD1 (5 bases). The CDR3 extends over 17 amino acids. Germline lookup yields CDR1 MGHRA and CDR2 YSYEKL. V lost 0 bases and J lost 0, with 14 bases in between. The CDR3 spells CASSQDSGGGLNTEAFF. In nucleotides, the CDR3 is TGCGCCAGCAGCCAAGACTCGGGGGGAGGGTTGAACACTGAAGCTTTCTTT.

The rearrangement joins TRBV7-2 to TRBJ1-5; D is unresolved. Germline CDR1 SGHTA, CDR2 FQGNSA. V shed 4 bases and J shed 5 bases, with 21 bases lying between them. CDR3 length equals 17 residues. The CDR3 DNA follows: TGTGCCAGCAGCTATGAGTACGGGGAGGAAAGGGATCAGCCCCAGCATTTT. The encoded protein is CASSYEYGEERDQPQHF. Full variable domain (remainder filled in from reference TRBV7-2 and TRBJ1-5): GAGVSQSPSNKVTEKGKDVELRCDPISGHTALYWYRQSLGQGLEFLIYFQGNSAPDKSGLPSDRFSAERTGGSVSTLTIQRTQQEDSAVYLCASSYEYGEERDQPQHFGDGTRLSIL.

A word on this clone: A junction boundary mismatches the germline segment, possibly from a read error. V is TRBV19 and J is TRBJ1-5; perhaps TRBD1 as D (5 bases). Germline CDR1 reads LNHDA; CDR2 reads SQIVND (reference sequence). The CDR3 extends over 16 amino acids. The CDR3 bases are TGTGCCAGCAGTATGGATTGGGGGGATCGTAATCAGCCCCAGCATTTT. This sequence encodes CASSMDWGDRNQPQHF.

The chain links TRBV12-5 to TRBJ1-2, with D hard to call. Germline V gene data show CDR1 as LGHNT and CDR2 as FRNRAP. Trimming cost V 2 bases and J 0 bases, with 22 bases left between them. This CDR3 region has 19 residues. CDR3 sequence reads: CASGLTPDRGVQSNYGYTF. The CDR3 DNA reads as TGTGCTAGTGGTTTGACTCCCGACCGAGGAGTACAATCTAACTATGGCTACACCTTC.

The chain is built from TRBV9 and TRBJ1-1, with a possible D match to TRBD1 (5 bases). Germline CDR1 reads SGDLS; CDR2 reads YYNGEE. This CDR3 has 21 residues. Trimming shortened V by 3 bases and J by 3 bases, and 33 bases separated the two germline ends. CDR3 DNA: TGTGCCAGCAGCGCTCTGCCTGAGACCAGGGTACGATTCGCCTGGGACACTGAAGCTTTCTTT. Translating gives CASSALPETRVRFAWDTEAFF.

This chain links TRBV7-2 with TRBJ1-1; 10 bases map to TRBD1. This CDR3 has 20 amino acids. J gave up 10 bases and V 0 bases, and 23 bases lay outside the gene matches. The germline CDR1 and CDR2 sequences are SGHTA and FQGNSA. This CDR3 is CASSLAATRPGQGYRGAAFF. The CDR3 DNA follows: TGTGCCAGCAGCTTAGCTGCGACTCGACCGGGACAGGGGTACAGGGGTGCAGCTTTCTTT.

The rearrangement joins TRBV9 to TRBJ2-3, with TRBD1 identical over 9 bases. This CDR3 has 15 residues. CDR1 is SGDLS and CDR2 is YYNGEE in the germline V gene. V was pared by 4 bases and J by 3 bases, with 6 bases of the junction left unmatched. The CDR3 DNA sequence: TGTGCCAGCAGCCCTGGGACAGGGCGGACAGATACGCAGTATTTT. This encodes CASSPGTGRTDTQYF.

The rearrangement uses TRBV10-3 and TRBJ2-1; D remains ambiguous. CDR3 length: 13 amino acids. Germline V lookup: CDR1 ENHRY, CDR2 SYGVKD. Trimming pared 2 bases from V and 4 bases from J, leaving 6 bases between. Here the CDR3 reads CAISESRYNEQFF. CDR3 DNA sequence: TGTGCCATCAGTGAGAGCAGGTACAATGAGCAGTTCTTC.

The chain has TRBV20-1 and TRBJ2-7; D is undetermined. CDR3 length: 10 amino acids. Per germline, CDR1 DFQATT and CDR2 SNEGSKA (reference sequence). V was cut by 3 bases and J by 7 bases, with 7 bases left in between. The CDR3 DNA sequence: TGCAGTGCTAGGAATCGGGAGCAGTACTTC. Its protein is CSARNREQYF.

The chain recombines TRBV29-1 with TRBJ2-3; 10 bases are a match to TRBD2. The CDR3 consists of 18 residues. From germline, CDR1 is SQVTM and CDR2 ANQGSEA. V was clipped by 0 bases and J by 4 bases; unmatched bases: 13. The CDR3 bases are TGCAGCGTTGAAGATTTAGGCTTTGAGCGGGGGGGCCCAGATACGCAGTATTTT. Translated: CSVEDLGFERGGPDTQYF.

This chain uses TRBV11-3 with TRBJ1-6; tentative D call: TRBD1 (5 bases). This CDR3 comprises 13 residues. Germline CDR1 is SGHNT and CDR2 is YENEEA. V was shortened by 3 bases and J by 5 bases, with 5 bases between the two germline ends. The CDR3 loop reads CASSLDNNSPLHF. The CDR3 coding sequence is TGTGCCAGCAGCTTGGACAATAATTCACCCCTCCACTTT.

The chain links TRBV5-1 to TRBJ1-2; TRBD1 might be the D (5 bases). The germline V gene has CDR1 SGHRS and CDR2 YFSETQ. V lost 4 bases to trimming and J lost 8 bases, with 21 bases between them. The CDR3 is 15 residues long. The CDR3 spells CASSTSGLLPGGYTF. The CDR3 DNA follows: TGCGCCAGCAGCACTTCGGGACTCCTCCCGGGGGGCTACACCTTC.

The CDR3, as DNA: TGCGCCAGCAGCCCCGCGGCAGGGGGCTTCACTGAAGCTTTCTTT. The encoded protein is CASSPAAGGFTEAFF. The V call is TRBV5-1, the J call TRBJ1-1, with 8 positions matching TRBD1. The CDR3 has 15 residues. V gave up 4 bases and J gave up 4 bases; unmatched junction bases: 9. The V gene's germline CDR1 is SGHRS and CDR2 YFSETQ.

The gene calls are TRBV10-3 and TRBJ1-4; 10 nucleotides align to TRBD1. The CDR3 consists of 13 residues. With V trimmed by 10 bases and J by 5 bases, 4 bases remained unmatched. The germline V gene encodes CDR1 ENHRY and CDR2 SYGVKD. Written as DNA, the CDR3 is TGTGCCAGAGGGACAGGGGAGAATGAAAAACTGTTTTTT. The encoded protein is CARGTGENEKLFF.

This chain links TRBV20-1 with TRBJ2-1; D may be TRBD1 (6 bases). CDR3 length: 11 residues. The germline V and J ends were trimmed by 8 bases and 8 bases, with 13 bases remaining between them. Germline CDR1 is DFQATT and CDR2 is SNEGSKA (reference sequence). The CDR3: CSYRAGDEQFF. For the CDR3, the DNA is TGCAGTTACAGGGCAGGGGATGAGCAGTTCTTC.

J is TRBJ1-1 and V is TRBV29-1, with a possible D match to TRBD1 (6 bases). The germline gives CDR1 SQVTM, CDR2 ANQGSEA. Trimming took off 4 bases at V and 1 base at J, with 16 bases between the two ends. The CDR3 consists of 15 residues. This CDR3 is CSVGAVTGPNTEAFF. In DNA, the CDR3 is TGCAGCGTTGGGGCTGTGACAGGCCCGAACACTGAAGCTTTCTTT.

With respect to this clone: Other nucleotide sequences in the sample specify the same CDR3. The J gene is TRBJ2-1, the V gene TRBV15; 8 nucleotides line up with TRBD2. V shed 1 base, J shed 2 bases, and the junction held 4 bases outside the gene matches. This CDR3 contains 16 residues. Germline V gene data show CDR1 as LNHNV and CDR2 as YYDKDF (reference sequence). DNA of the CDR3: TGTGCCACCAGCAGAGCCACGGGGGGGCCCTACAATGAGCAGTTCTTC. It is translated as CATSRATGGPYNEQFF. The variable domain in full, with the rest retrieved from reference TRBV15 and TRBJ2-1, is DAMVIQNPRYQVTQFGKPVTLSCSQTLNHNVMYWYQQKSSQAPKLLFHYYDKDFNNEADTPDNFQSRRPNTSFCFLDIRSPGLGDTAMYLCATSRATGGPYNEQFFGPGTRLTVL.

The rearrangement links TRBV30 to TRBJ1-1, with D unclear. Germline CDR1 is GTSNPN and CDR2 is SVGIG (reference sequence). CDR3 size: 14 residues. With 3 bases removed from V and 5 bases from J, the gap between germline ends came to 16 bases. The CDR3, as DNA: TGTGCCTGGAGCCTACGGAAGTTCGGGACTGAAGCTTTCTTT. Protein sequence: CAWSLRKFGTEAFF. The whole variable domain, remainder taken from reference TRBV30 and TRBJ1-1, is SQTIHQWPATLVQPVGSPLSLECTVEGTSNPNLYWYRQAAGRGLQLLFYSVGIGQISSEVPQNLSASRPQDRQFILSSKKLLLSDSGFYLCAWSLRKFGTEAFFGQGTRLTVV.

About this clone: One end of the junction varies from germline; a read error may be responsible. The rearrangement joins TRBV6-1 to TRBJ1-3, with unresolved D. CDR1 MNHNS and CDR2 SASEGT come from the germline V gene. The CDR3 consists of 14 residues. The CDR3 DNA is TGTGTCAGCAGTGCGGGGTTAAGTGGAAACACCATATATTTT. Its protein product is CVSSAGLSGNTIYF.